The rows below give T cell receptor beta chains drawn from one sample of a study of T cells in tuberculosis. Clones were read by immunoSEQ multiplex PCR, and TCRdb kept only the in-frame ones, dropping some. The data hold 20,000 to 25,000 clones, with 97% observed a single time. Specimen: PBMCs. All receptors come from a donor aged 10-29 years with latent tuberculosis or without tuberculosis infection. Both conserved end residues are part of each CDR3. D genes are given only for firm matches. Part of the rows lack a size; the others show once, few, many or a class for expanded clones.

v_gene: TRBV9
j_gene: TRBJ1-2
d_gene: NA
abundance: NA
CDR3nt: TGTGCCAGCACCGTGGTAGGGGGTTTTATTTCCGGCTACACCTTC
CDR3aa: CASTVVGGFISGYTF

v_gene: TRBV29-1
j_gene: TRBJ1-1
d_gene: TRBD1
abundance: NA
CDR3nt: TGCAGCTCCCAGGGGGGCGATGGCACTGAAGCTTTCTTT
CDR3aa: CSSQGGDGTEAFF

v_gene: TRBV11-2
j_gene: TRBJ2-1
d_gene: NA
abundance: NA
CDR3nt: TGTGCCAGCAGCTTAAACAGCTACAATGAGCAGTTCTTC
CDR3aa: CASSLNSYNEQFF

v_gene: TRBV29-1
j_gene: TRBJ2-1
d_gene: TRBD1
abundance: NA
CDR3nt: TGCAGCTTCGGACAGGGGGGTAACAATGAGCAGTTCTTC
CDR3aa: CSFGQGGNNEQFF

v_gene: TRBV27
j_gene: TRBJ1-2
d_gene: TRBD1
abundance: NA
CDR3nt: TGTGCCAGCACTCCCGGGACAGGGGCCTATGGCTACACCTTC
CDR3aa: CASTPGTGAYGYTF

v_gene: TRBV5-1
j_gene: TRBJ2-2
d_gene: TRBD1
abundance: NA
CDR3nt: TGCGCCAGCAGCTATCAACAGACAGGGGGCCCTGGGGAGCTGTTTTTT
CDR3aa: CASSYQQTGGPGELFF

v_gene: TRBV19
j_gene: TRBJ1-1
d_gene: TRBD1
abundance: NA
CDR3nt: TGTGCCAGTAGTTTACAGGGGGCCGGGGCTGAAGCTTTCTTT
CDR3aa: CASSLQGAGAEAFF

v_gene: TRBV9
j_gene: TRBJ1-1
d_gene: TRBD1
abundance: NA
CDR3nt: TGTGCCAGCAGCGACGGGACAGCAATTTCCACTGAAGCTTTCTTT
CDR3aa: CASSDGTAISTEAFF

v_gene: TRBV6-6
j_gene: TRBJ2-1
d_gene: NA
abundance: NA
CDR3nt: TGTGCCACGGGACTTAACAATGAGCAGTTCTTC
CDR3aa: CATGLNNEQFF

v_gene: TRBV7-8
j_gene: TRBJ2-1
d_gene: TRBD2
abundance: NA
CDR3nt: TGTGCCAGCAGTTCGCCCCCGGGACTAGGGTCTAGCAATGAGCAGTTCTTC
CDR3aa: CASSSPPGLGSSNEQFF

v_gene: TRBV10-3
j_gene: TRBJ2-6
d_gene: NA
abundance: NA
CDR3nt: TGTGCCATCAGCCCAACCCAGGCAGGGGCCAACGTCCTGACTTTC
CDR3aa: CAISPTQAGANVLTF

v_gene: TRBV6-1
j_gene: TRBJ2-2
d_gene: TRBD1
abundance: NA
CDR3nt: TGTGCCAGCAGTGAAGCCGCGACAGGGGAAACCGGGGAGCTGTTTTTT
CDR3aa: CASSEAATGETGELFF

v_gene: TRBV2
j_gene: TRBJ2-1
d_gene: NA
abundance: NA
CDR3nt: TGTGCCAGTCAAATAGGGGACAATGAGCAGTTCTTC
CDR3aa: CASQIGDNEQFF

v_gene: TRBV27
j_gene: TRBJ2-6
d_gene: NA
abundance: NA
CDR3nt: TGTGCCAGCAGGCCTCGTTTGTCCACATCTGGGGCCAACGTCCTGACTTTC
CDR3aa: CASRPRLSTSGANVLTF

v_gene: TRBV6-1
j_gene: TRBJ1-1
d_gene: NA
abundance: NA
CDR3nt: TGTGCCAGCAGTGAAATAGAGGCAGGGTGGTCCAACACTGAAGCTTTCTTT
CDR3aa: CASSEIEAGWSNTEAFF

v_gene: TRBV5-1
j_gene: TRBJ2-7
d_gene: TRBD1
abundance: NA
CDR3nt: TGCGCCAGCAGCTTGGAAGGGGCAGGGGGCAAAGAGCAGTACTTC
CDR3aa: CASSLEGAGGKEQYF

v_gene: TRBV9
j_gene: TRBJ1-1
d_gene: NA
abundance: few
CDR3nt: TGTGCCAGCAATCAACGGGGGTATAACACTGAAGCTTTCTTT
CDR3aa: CASNQRGYNTEAFF

v_gene: TRBV10-3
j_gene: TRBJ1-2
d_gene: NA
abundance: NA
CDR3nt: TGTGCCATCAGTGGACCCATCGAGGGGGAGAATTATGGCTACACCTTC
CDR3aa: CAISGPIEGENYGYTF

v_gene: TRBV7-2
j_gene: TRBJ2-7
d_gene: NA
abundance: NA
CDR3nt: TGTGCCAGCAGCTCCGACGGGAACTACGAGCAGTACTTC
CDR3aa: CASSSDGNYEQYF

v_gene: TRBV7-2
j_gene: TRBJ1-2
d_gene: NA
abundance: once
CDR3nt: TGTGCCAGCACCCTCGGGTCCGGAGACTATGGCTACACCTTC
CDR3aa: CASTLGSGDYGYTF

v_gene: TRBV30
j_gene: TRBJ2-7
d_gene: NA
abundance: NA
CDR3nt: TGTGCCTGGAGTGGGGAGCCTTTAACCTACGAGCAGTACTTC
CDR3aa: CAWSGEPLTYEQYF

v_gene: TRBV29-1
j_gene: TRBJ2-1
d_gene: TRBD2
abundance: NA
CDR3nt: TGCAGCGTTGAACCAGGGGGGCTAGCGGGATTAAATGAGCAGTTCTTC
CDR3aa: CSVEPGGLAGLNEQFF

v_gene: TRBV7-9
j_gene: TRBJ1-4
d_gene: TRBD1
abundance: NA
CDR3nt: TGTGCCTTAGCAGGGGGCAATGAAAAACTGTTTTTT
CDR3aa: CALAGGNEKLFF

v_gene: TRBV29-1
j_gene: TRBJ2-7
d_gene: NA
abundance: NA
CDR3nt: TGCAGCGTTGAAGACCGGTACTACGAGCAGTACTTC
CDR3aa: CSVEDRYYEQYF

v_gene: TRBV9
j_gene: TRBJ2-7
d_gene: TRBD1
abundance: NA
CDR3nt: TGTGCCAGCAGCGTAGGACCGGGACAGGTTCTCTACGAGCAGTACTTC
CDR3aa: CASSVGPGQVLYEQYF

v_gene: TRBV6-1
j_gene: TRBJ2-2
d_gene: TRBD2
abundance: NA
CDR3nt: TGTGCCAGCACCGGCGGGGGAGCGGTCGGGGAGCTGTTTTTT
CDR3aa: CASTGGGAVGELFF

v_gene: TRBV29-1
j_gene: TRBJ2-1
d_gene: NA
abundance: NA
CDR3nt: TGCAGCGGCGACTGGGAGAGGCAGTTCTTC
CDR3aa: CSGDWERQFF